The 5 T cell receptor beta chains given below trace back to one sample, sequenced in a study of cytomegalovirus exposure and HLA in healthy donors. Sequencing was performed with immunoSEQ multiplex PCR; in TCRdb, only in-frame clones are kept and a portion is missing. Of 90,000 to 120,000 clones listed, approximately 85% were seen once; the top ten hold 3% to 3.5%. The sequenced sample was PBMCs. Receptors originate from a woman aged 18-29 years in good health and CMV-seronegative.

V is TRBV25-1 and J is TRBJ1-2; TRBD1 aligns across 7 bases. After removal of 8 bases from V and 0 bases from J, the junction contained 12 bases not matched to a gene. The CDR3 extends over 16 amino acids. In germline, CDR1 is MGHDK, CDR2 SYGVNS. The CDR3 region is CASSDRSGVPNYGYTF. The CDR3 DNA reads TGTGCCAGCTCGGACAGGAGTGGGGTACCTAACTATGGCTACACCTTC.

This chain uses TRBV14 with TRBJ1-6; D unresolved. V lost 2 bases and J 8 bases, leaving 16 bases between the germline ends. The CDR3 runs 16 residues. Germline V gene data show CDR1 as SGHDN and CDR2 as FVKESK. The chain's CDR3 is CASSQLARMRDSPLHF. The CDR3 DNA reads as TGTGCCAGCAGCCAATTAGCCAGGATGAGGGATTCACCCCTCCACTTT.

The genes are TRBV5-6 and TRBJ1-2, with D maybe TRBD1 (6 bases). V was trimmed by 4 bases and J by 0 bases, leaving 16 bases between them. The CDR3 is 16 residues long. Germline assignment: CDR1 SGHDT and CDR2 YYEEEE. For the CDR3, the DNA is TGTGCCAGCAGCGTAAACCCAGGGGAAGCTAACTATGGCTACACCTTC. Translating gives CASSVNPGEANYGYTF.

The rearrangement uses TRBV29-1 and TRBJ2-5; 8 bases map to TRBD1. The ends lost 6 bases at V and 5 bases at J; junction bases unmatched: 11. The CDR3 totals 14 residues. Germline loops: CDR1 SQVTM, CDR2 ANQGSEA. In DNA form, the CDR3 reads TGCAGCGTCCGAGGGCAGGGGGCTAAGGAGACCCAGTACTTC. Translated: CSVRGQGAKETQYF.

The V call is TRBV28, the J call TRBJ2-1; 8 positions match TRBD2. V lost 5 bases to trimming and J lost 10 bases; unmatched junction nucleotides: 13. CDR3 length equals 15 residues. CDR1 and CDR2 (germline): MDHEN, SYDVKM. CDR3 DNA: TGTGCCAGCAGTCCCCCGAGCGGGGGAACTTGGGAGCAGTTCTTC. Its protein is CASSPPSGGTWEQFF.